The 2 T cell receptor beta chains presented below share a single source sample, sequenced in a study of blood T cells in healthy people across ages. Then a second PCR, running roughly 7 to 11 cycles, was carried out with a sample-barcoded 5' primer and a J-beta primer mix. TCRdb redid the calling of the 5' RACE reads with MiXCR, one entry per CDR3 protein. The sample contains about 1.8 million distinct CDR3 sequences, roughly 50% of which appear only once. Sequencing was done on a sample of blood. All receptors derive from a woman in her forties in good health.

J is TRBJ2-7 and V is TRBV6-1; 7 nucleotides match TRBD2. Germline-derived CDR1 and CDR2 are MNHNS and SASEGT. This CDR3 comprises 16 residues. After removal of 1 base from V and 2 bases from J, the junction contained 8 bases not matched to a gene. CDR3 in DNA: TGTGCCAGCAGTGAAGGGACTCCGGGAGGCCCCTACGAGCAGTACTTC. Protein product: CASSEGTPGGPYEQYF.

The chain uses TRBV28 and TRBJ2-7; 13 bases are shared with TRBD2. CDR1 is MDHEN, CDR2 SYDVKM, per germline. The CDR3 covers 19 residues. After removal of 5 bases from V and 6 bases from J, the junction contained 19 bases not matched to a gene. CDR3 coding DNA: TGTGCCAGCAGTCCTTGGACTAGCGGGGGTCTAGGTGGGGCCAGCGAGCAGTACTTC. This translates into CASSPWTSGGLGGASEQYF.